The 24 T cell receptor beta chains presented below share a single source sample, sequenced in a study of T cells in Graves' hyperthyroidism and ophthalmopathy. Amplification targeted TCR beta CDR3 regions from RNA transcripts. Using the HTBI primer set, a first-round RT-PCR was run on the TCR CDR3. MiXCR, applied by TCRdb to the multiplex PCR reads, yields one record per CDR3 protein. The table shows 300,000 to 500,000 distinct CDR3 sequences, with about 14% occurring only once. The sequenced material came from blood. The receptors here all came from a man in his forties or fifties with Graves' ophthalmopathy.

There are many counts of this clonotype. This chain uses TRBV7-8 with TRBJ1-1; D call uncertain. The V gene's germline CDR1 is SGHVS and CDR2 FQNEAQ. This CDR3 region has 14 residues. The CDR3 is CASRTEDLGTEAFF. The CDR3 DNA reads TGTGCATCGCGGACGGAGGATTTGGGCACTGAAGCTTTCTTT.

This clonotype appeared a few times. The chain couples TRBV29-1 to TRBJ2-5, with 9 bases that match TRBD1. V shed 7 bases, J shed 3 bases, and the junction held 18 bases outside the gene matches. Germline CDR1 SQVTM, CDR2 ANQGSEA. The CDR3 sequence is 17 residues long. As DNA, the CDR3 is TGCAGCGCGTTAAGCCGGGACAGGGTACTCCGGGAAGAGACCCAGTACTTC. It encodes CSALSRDRVLREETQYF.

This clonotype was seen ten or more times. This chain links TRBV18 with TRBJ2-5, with TRBD2 matching 13 bases. Unmatched junction bases numbered 12, after V lost 3 bases and J lost 2 bases. In germline, CDR1 is KGHSH, CDR2 LQKENI. The CDR3 is made up of 19 amino acids. This CDR3 reads CASSPLPGLAGKAQETQYF. CDR3 coding DNA: TGTGCCAGCTCACCTCTTCCGGGACTAGCGGGGAAGGCGCAAGAGACCCAGTACTTC.

This clonotype has ten or more counts. The CDR3 bases are TGCAGTGCTGGCGGTTTCCAGGGAGGGAACACTGAAGCTTTCTTT. Translated: CSAGGFQGGNTEAFF. V is TRBV20-1 and J is TRBJ1-1; maybe TRBD1 (5 bases). The germline V gene encodes CDR1 DFQATT and CDR2 SNEGSKA (reference sequence). Trimming cost V 5 bases and J 1 base, with 17 bases left between them. The CDR3 loop spans 15 amino acids.

This clonotype was detected a few times. This rearrangement joins TRBV6-9 to TRBJ1-4; D gene uncertain. Trimming left V 3 bases short and J 0 bases short, with 14 bases between. This CDR3 is built from 17 residues. From germline, CDR1 is MNHGY and CDR2 SVAAGI. The CDR3 DNA follows: TGTGCCAGCAGTTACGGGGTTAGGGCAACAACTAATGAAAAACTGTTTTTT. Translated, it gives CASSYGVRATTNEKLFF.

This clonotype was seen many times. V gene TRBV30 combines with J gene TRBJ2-7; no reliable D call. The CDR3 length is 13 residues. V lost 2 bases to trimming and J lost 3 bases, with 11 bases between them. The germline CDR1 and CDR2 sequences are GTSNPN and SVGIG (reference sequence). CDR3 sequence (DNA): TGTGCCTGGAGTCGAGGTCTCGACTACGAGCAGTACTTC. It translates to CAWSRGLDYEQYF.

There are a few counts of this clonotype. The chain links TRBV4-1 to TRBJ1-1; D gene uncertain. This CDR3 comprises 18 residues. Germline CDR1 reads MGHRA; CDR2 reads YSYEKL. Trimming removed 0 bases from V and 2 bases from J, with 19 bases in between. The CDR3 DNA reads as TGCGCCAGCAGCCAAGATGACTTATTAGGCTGGGTAAACACTGAAGCTTTCTTT. This codes for CASSQDDLLGWVNTEAFF.

This clonotype was found a few times. This rearrangement joins TRBV5-1 to TRBJ2-2; weak D call: TRBD1 (5 bases). The CDR3 has 15 residues. V was shortened by 0 bases and J by 6 bases, with 12 bases between the two germline ends. CDR1 is SGHRS and CDR2 is YFSETQ in the germline V gene. CDR3 residues: CASSLVQDVAGELFF. CDR3 in DNA: TGCGCCAGCAGCTTGGTACAGGATGTAGCCGGGGAGCTGTTTTTT. The full variable domain, completed using reference TRBV5-1 and TRBJ2-2, is KAGVTQTPRYLIKTRGQQVTLSCSPISGHRSVSWYQQTPGQGLQFLFEYFSETQRNKGNFPGRFSGRQFSNSRSEMNVSTLELGDSALYLCASSLVQDVAGELFFGEGSRLTVL.

This clonotype has more than one count but fewer than ten. The chain has TRBV19 and TRBJ2-3; 14 positions agree with TRBD2. The CDR3 covers 15 residues. The V gene's germline CDR1 is LNHDA and CDR2 SQIVND (reference sequence). The J segment lost 5 bases and the V segment lost 6 bases, leaving 4 bases of the junction unmatched. CDR3 sequence reads: CASRQTSGRVDTQYF. DNA of the CDR3: TGTGCCAGTAGGCAGACTAGCGGGAGGGTAGATACGCAGTATTTT.

This clonotype was observed many times. This chain joins TRBV7-3 and TRBJ2-1, with 8 nucleotides matching TRBD1. The CDR3 covers 15 residues. From germline, CDR1 is SGHTA and CDR2 FQGTGA. Unmatched junction bases numbered 7, after V lost 3 bases and J lost 6 bases. The CDR3 protein is CASSFGVDRGNEQFF. In nucleotides, the CDR3 is TGTGCCAGCAGCTTCGGGGTTGACAGGGGCAATGAGCAGTTCTTC.

This clonotype was detected many times. This chain's CDR3 is CSATPQAGADTQYF. CDR3 nucleotide sequence: TGCAGTGCTACCCCCCAAGCGGGAGCAGATACGCAGTATTTT. The chain combines TRBV20-1 with TRBJ2-3; 8 bases fit TRBD2. CDR1 is DFQATT and CDR2 is SNEGSKA in the germline V gene (reference sequence). CDR3 length: 14 amino acids. V lost 4 bases, J lost 4 bases, and 7 bases stayed unmatched.

This chain joins TRBV28 and TRBJ2-5; TRBD2 matches 7 bases. With V trimmed by 5 bases and J by 4 bases, 7 bases remained unmatched. This CDR3 has 14 residues. The germline gives CDR1 MDHEN, CDR2 SYDVKM. CDR3 nucleotides: TGTGCCAGCAGTCCCCTGGGCGGGAGAGAGACCCAGTACTTC. Protein sequence: CASSPLGGRETQYF.

This clonotype occurred many times. The chain joins TRBV7-6 to TRBJ2-2; 7 bases agree with TRBD1. Trimming at V came to 8 bases and at J to 5 bases, leaving 8 bases not matched to a gene. Germline V gives CDR1 SGHVS, CDR2 FNYEAQ. The CDR3 is 14 residues long. CDR3 in DNA: TGTGCCAGCGAACCGGGACAGCCAACCGGGGAGCTGTTTTTT. Translated, it gives CASEPGQPTGELFF.

The table lists this clonotype with many counts. The chain is built from TRBV5-1 and TRBJ2-1; D remains ambiguous. The germline gives CDR1 SGHRS, CDR2 YFSETQ. The CDR3 sequence is 12 residues long. The germline V and J ends were trimmed by 4 bases and 5 bases, with 7 bases remaining between them. CDR3 amino acids: CASSPRNNEQFF. CDR3 nucleotide sequence: TGCGCCAGCAGCCCACGGAACAATGAGCAGTTCTTC.

The J gene is TRBJ2-1, the V gene TRBV6-9; D assignment may be TRBD1 or TRBD2 (5 bases each). The CDR3 has 14 amino acids. The V end lost 3 bases, the J end lost 10 bases, and 16 bases lay between the germline ends. The V gene's germline CDR1 is MNHGY and CDR2 SVAAGI. The CDR3 region is CASSYIGVWGEQFF. CDR3 coding DNA: TGTGCCAGCAGTTACATCGGGGTTTGGGGCGAGCAGTTCTTC.

This clonotype was seen a few times. The chain carries TRBV19 and TRBJ2-7; a weak D match, TRBD1 (6 bases). Trimming took 5 bases from V and 3 from J, leaving 17 bases between them. CDR3 length: 15 residues. Germline V gene sequence: CDR1 LNHDA, CDR2 SQIVND (reference sequence). CDR3 region: CASSPGSDRNYEQYF. CDR3 in DNA: TGTGCCAGTAGTCCAGGCTCGGACAGAAACTACGAGCAGTACTTC.

The chain joins TRBV6-1 to TRBJ1-5; maybe TRBD1 (5 bases). The V and J ends lost 11 bases and 9 bases respectively, with 26 bases between them. The CDR3 consists of 15 residues. The germline V gene encodes CDR1 MNHNS and CDR2 SASEGT. The CDR3 nucleotides read TGTGCCGGCAAAACCGGGACCGAGAGCCGGTGGCCCCAGCATTTT. It specifies CAGKTGTESRWPQHF.

In this sample, this clonotype turned up many times. The CDR3 coding sequence is TGTGCCACCAGCGTGGAGTTGGGGGGCAACTATGGCTACACCTTC. Protein product: CATSVELGGNYGYTF. The chain employs TRBV15 and TRBJ1-2; a weak D match, TRBD1 (6 bases). CDR3 length equals 15 residues. CDR1 LNHNV and CDR2 YYDKDF come from the germline V gene (reference sequence). Trimming shortened V by 5 bases and J by 2 bases, and 15 bases separated the two germline ends.

The table lists this clonotype with a few counts. V usage is TRBV5-6 and J usage is TRBJ2-1, with 10 positions matching TRBD1. J gave up 5 bases and V 4 bases, and 6 bases lay outside the gene matches. Per the germline V gene, CDR1 is SGHDT and CDR2 is YYEEEE. The CDR3 extends over 15 amino acids. The CDR3 here is CASSVGTGVDNEQFF. Here the CDR3 DNA reads TGTGCCAGCAGCGTAGGGACAGGGGTGGACAATGAGCAGTTCTTC. The entire variable domain, with the rest obtained from reference TRBV5-6 and TRBJ2-1, is as follows: DAGVTQSPTHLIKTRGQQVTLRCSPKSGHDTVSWYQQALGQGPQFIFQYYEEEERQRGNFPDRFSGHQFPNYSSELNVNALLLGDSALYLCASSVGTGVDNEQFFGPGTRLTVL.

J is TRBJ1-2 and V is TRBV27; tentatively, D is TRBD1 (6 bases). With 3 bases removed from V and 4 bases from J, the gap between germline ends came to 12 bases. The CDR3 length is 14 residues. Per the germline V gene, CDR1 is MNHEY and CDR2 is SMNVEV (reference sequence). The CDR3 DNA is TGTGCCAGCAGTTTCCAGGGGTTAGGCTATGGCTACACCTTC. This gives the protein CASSFQGLGYGYTF.

This clonotype was detected a few times. CDR3 amino acids: CASSYGNTINYGYTF. Written as DNA, the CDR3 is TGCGCCAGCAGCTACGGGAACACAATTAACTATGGCTACACCTTC. The J gene is TRBJ1-2, the V gene TRBV4-1; D unclear. V shed 5 bases and J shed 1 base, with 14 bases lying between them. The CDR3 is 15 amino acids. Germline V gene sequence: CDR1 MGHRA, CDR2 YSYEKL.

The gene calls are TRBV7-9 and TRBJ2-6, with TRBD2 matching 10 bases. From germline, CDR1 is SEHNR and CDR2 FQNEAQ (reference sequence). CDR3 length: 19 residues. The V gene end was trimmed by 0 bases and the J gene end by 1 base; junction bases not matched to a gene: 6. The DNA of the CDR3 is TGTGCCAGCAGCTTAGCGAGTGCTAGCGGGAGATCTGGGGCCAACGTCCTGACTTTC. This gives the protein CASSLASASGRSGANVLTF. Supplemented by reference TRBV7-9 and TRBJ2-6, the full variable domain reads DTGVSQNPRHKITKRGQNVTFRCDPISEHNRLYWYRQTLGQGPEFLTYFQNEAQLEKSRLLSDRFSAERPKGSFSTLEIQRTEQGDSAMYLCASSLASASGRSGANVLTFGAGSRLTVL.

This clonotype was counted only a few times. The chain employs TRBV29-1 and TRBJ1-1; TRBD1 agrees at 12 bases. The CDR3 is made up of 14 amino acids. Trimming cost V 7 bases and J 4 bases; bases outside gene matches: 7. In germline, CDR1 is SQVTM, CDR2 ANQGSEA. CDR3 sequence: CSAGGDRGLTEAFF. Here the CDR3 DNA reads TGCAGCGCTGGGGGGGACAGGGGGCTCACTGAAGCTTTCTTT.

The chain is built from TRBV7-2 and TRBJ1-2, with unresolved D. Germline V gene sequence: CDR1 SGHTA, CDR2 FQGNSA. V lost 7 bases to trimming and J lost 0 bases, with 15 bases between them. The CDR3 totals 15 residues. In nucleotides, the CDR3 is TGTGCCAGCAACCCAAGTGGCGGTTCTAACTATGGCTACACCTTC. It translates to CASNPSGGSNYGYTF.